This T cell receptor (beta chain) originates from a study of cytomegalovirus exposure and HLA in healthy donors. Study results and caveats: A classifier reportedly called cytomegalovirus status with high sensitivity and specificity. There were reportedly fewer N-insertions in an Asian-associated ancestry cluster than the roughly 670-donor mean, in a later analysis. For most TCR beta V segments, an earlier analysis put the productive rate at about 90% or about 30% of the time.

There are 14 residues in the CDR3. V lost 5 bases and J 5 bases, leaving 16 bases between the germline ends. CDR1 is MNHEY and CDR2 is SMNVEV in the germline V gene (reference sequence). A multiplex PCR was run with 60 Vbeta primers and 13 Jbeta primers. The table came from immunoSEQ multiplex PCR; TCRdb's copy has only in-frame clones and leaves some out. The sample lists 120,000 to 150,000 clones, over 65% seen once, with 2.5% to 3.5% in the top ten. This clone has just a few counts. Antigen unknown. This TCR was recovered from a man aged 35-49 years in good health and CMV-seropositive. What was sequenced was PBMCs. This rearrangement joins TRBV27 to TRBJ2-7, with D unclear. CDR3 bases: TGTGCCAGCAGTCCAACGGGTTCCTGGGACGAGCAGTACTTC. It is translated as CASSPTGSWDEQYF.